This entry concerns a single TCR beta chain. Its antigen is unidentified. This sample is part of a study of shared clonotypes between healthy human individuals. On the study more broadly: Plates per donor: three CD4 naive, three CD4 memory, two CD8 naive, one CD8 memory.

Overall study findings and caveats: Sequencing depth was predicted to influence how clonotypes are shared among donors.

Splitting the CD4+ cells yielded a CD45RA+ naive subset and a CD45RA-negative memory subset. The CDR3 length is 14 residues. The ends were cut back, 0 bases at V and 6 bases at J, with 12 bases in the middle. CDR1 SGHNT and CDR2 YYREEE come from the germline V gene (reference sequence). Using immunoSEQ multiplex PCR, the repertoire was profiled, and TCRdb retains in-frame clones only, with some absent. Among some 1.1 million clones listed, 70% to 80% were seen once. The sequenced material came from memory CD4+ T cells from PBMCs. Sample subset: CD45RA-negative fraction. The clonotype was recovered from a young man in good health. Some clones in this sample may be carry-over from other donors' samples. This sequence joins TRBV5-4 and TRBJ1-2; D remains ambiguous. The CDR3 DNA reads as TGTGCCAGCAGCTTGGAGTATAGGGCCCATGGCTACACCTTC. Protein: CASSLEYRAHGYTF.